A single sample is the source of the 10 T cell receptor beta chains below, sequenced in a study of cytomegalovirus exposure and HLA in healthy donors. Primers included in the PCR were 60 Vbeta and 13 Jbeta primers. Profiled with immunoSEQ multiplex PCR; TCRdb holds only in-frame clones, not every one. The sample lists 100,000 to 130,000 clones, around 69% occurring once. Sample: PBMCs. The receptors originated from a man aged 18 to 30 in good health and CMV-seronegative.

The chain has TRBV5-1 and TRBJ1-1, with no clear D. V shed 4 bases and J shed 1 base, with 14 bases lying between them. Germline values: CDR1 SGHRS, CDR2 YFSETQ. There are 15 residues in the CDR3. In DNA, the CDR3 is TGCGCCAGCAGCCCCGCCGGGAACCCGAACACTGAAGCTTTCTTT. Encoded protein: CASSPAGNPNTEAFF.

The chain is built from TRBV28 and TRBJ1-1; the match to TRBD1 covers 7 bases. After removal of 5 bases from V and 4 bases from J, the junction contained 4 bases not matched to a gene. This CDR3 has 13 residues. Per the germline V gene, CDR1 is MDHEN and CDR2 is SYDVKM. CDR3 residues: CASSPGQITEAFF. The CDR3 bases are TGTGCCAGCAGTCCGGGACAGATCACTGAAGCTTTCTTT.

The chain links TRBV5-4 to TRBJ2-1; 12 bases map to TRBD2. CDR1 and CDR2 (germline): SGHNT, YYREEE (reference sequence). The CDR3 extends over 16 amino acids. Unmatched junction bases numbered 11, after V lost 4 bases and J lost 9 bases. The CDR3 bases are TGTGCCAGCAGCGTGACTAGCGGGGGTCGCTTGGGTGAGCAGTTCTTC. This encodes CASSVTSGGRLGEQFF.

This chain joins TRBV2 and TRBJ2-2; 10 bases agree with TRBD2. V shed 9 bases, J shed 4 bases, and the junction held 14 bases outside the gene matches. Per germline, CDR1 SNHLY and CDR2 FYNNEI. The CDR3 is 17 amino acids. DNA of the CDR3: TGTGCCAGTAGGCCGAATCTAGCGGGGGCTGCCACCGGGGAGCTGTTTTTT. As protein: CASRPNLAGAATGELFF.

The rearrangement links TRBV9 to TRBJ2-1; 9 bases agree with TRBD1. V shed 0 bases and J 4 bases; nucleotides not matched to a gene: 5. The CDR3 totals 16 residues. Germline V gene data show CDR1 as SGDLS and CDR2 as YYNGEE. CDR3 residues: CASSVEAGTGYNEQFF. CDR3 DNA sequence: TGTGCCAGCAGCGTAGAGGCTGGGACAGGGTACAATGAGCAGTTCTTC.

This clone was observed a few times. The chain carries TRBV6-1 and TRBJ2-7; D gene uncertain. This CDR3 comprises 11 residues. The germline V gene encodes CDR1 MNHNS and CDR2 SASEGT. CDR3: CASSEGFRLGV. The CDR3 bases are TGTGCCAGCAGTGAAGGTTTTAGGTTGGGCGTT.

The chain is built from TRBV2 and TRBJ2-5; 7 nucleotides match TRBD2. This CDR3 is 14 amino acids long. V was clipped by 8 bases and J by 0 bases; unmatched bases: 6. From germline, CDR1 is SNHLY and CDR2 FYNNEI. The CDR3 here is CASPPGRNQETQYF. CDR3 bases: TGTGCCAGCCCCCCCGGGAGGAACCAAGAGACCCAGTACTTC.

The chain joins TRBV7-9 to TRBJ2-1; 7 bases map to TRBD2. The CDR3 is made up of 15 amino acids. Germline CDR1 reads SEHNR; CDR2 reads FQNEAQ (reference sequence). After removal of 3 bases from V and 6 bases from J, the junction contained 8 bases not matched to a gene. The CDR3 is CASSFSGGVPNEQFF. In nucleotides, the CDR3 is TGTGCCAGCAGCTTTTCGGGGGGAGTCCCCAATGAGCAGTTCTTC.

This clone showed up just a few times. This rearrangement joins TRBV5-1 to TRBJ2-2; TRBD1 agrees at 8 bases. V dropped 7 bases and J dropped 1; count of bases not matched to a gene: 3. The germline V gene has CDR1 SGHRS and CDR2 YFSETQ. The CDR3 length is 14 residues. Written as DNA, the CDR3 is TGCGCCAGCGCCGGGACAGGGAACACCGGGGAGCTGTTTTTT. Protein sequence: CASAGTGNTGELFF.

The chain is built from TRBV6-4 and TRBJ1-2; 9 nucleotides align to TRBD1. Trimming took 6 bases from V and 8 from J; bases not matched to a gene: 7. In germline, CDR1 is MRHNA, CDR2 SNTAGT. The CDR3 sequence is 13 residues long. The CDR3 sequence: CASSADRGYGYTF. As DNA, the CDR3 is TGTGCCAGCAGCGCCGACAGGGGGTACGGCTACACCTTC.